The entry below gives a single TCR beta chain sequence along with its context. The antigen is undetermined. This CDR3 spans 13 amino acids. Germline V gene sequence: CDR1 SEHNR, CDR2 FQNEAQ (reference sequence). Trimming removed 2 bases from V and 9 bases from J, with 10 bases in between. MiXCR, applied by TCRdb to the 5' RACE reads, yields one record per CDR3 protein. The sample carries a few hundred thousand distinct CDR3 sequences, roughly 20% recorded once. The record originates from a study of CD8 T cells in ankylosing spondylitis. General study results and limits: Matched synovial fluid from ankylosing spondylitis patients was reported to be enriched for disease-linked clones. There were earlier reports of some motif variants in reactive arthritis synovial fluid and blood.

The source of this sequence is a male donor with ankylosing spondylitis or in good health (not recorded which). This chain links TRBV7-9 with TRBJ2-2; no reliable D call. Material for sequencing was blood, either unsorted or a sorted T cell fraction (not recorded which). The DNA of the CDR3 is TGTGCCAGCAGCTTAAATCCAGATCGGGAGCTGTTTTTT. As protein: CASSLNPDRELFF.